These 2 T cell receptor beta chains originate from one sample sequenced in a study of beta chain features in type 1 diabetes. Study-wide results and limits: Moderate yet significant TCRB CDR3 shortening was seen in Type 1 diabetes patients in all four CD4+ subsets.

Their specific antigens are unknown. Expressed TCRB transcripts were sequenced, since all the RNA that had been isolated was reverse transcribed. Some clones are missing from TCRdb's copy, which holds only in-frame ones; the method was immunoSEQ multiplex PCR. This table has more than 550,000 clones, about 14% appearing once. Source material: naive CD4+ T cells from blood. The source is a young man with type 1 diabetes.

This clone was detected only once. This CDR3 reads CASSLSGAQEKLFF. The CDR3 DNA reads as TGTGCCAGCAGTTTATCGGGGGCGCAAGAAAAACTGTTTTTT. V is TRBV27 and J is TRBJ1-4; perhaps TRBD1 as D (6 bases). Per germline, CDR1 MNHEY and CDR2 SMNVEV (reference sequence). Trimming removed 0 bases at V and 8 bases at J, with 10 bases between. This CDR3 region has 14 residues.

This clone was counted only a few times. The chain is built from TRBV2 and TRBJ1-2; possibly TRBD1 for D (5 bases). Trimming stripped 11 bases from V and 1 base from J, with 11 bases between. The CDR3 sequence is 12 residues long. Germline-derived CDR1 and CDR2 are SNHLY and FYNNEI. The CDR3 protein is CASHGGNYGYTF. The CDR3 nucleotides are TGTGCCTCCCACGGGGGTAACTATGGCTACACCTTC. Using reference TRBV2 and TRBJ1-2 for the parts outside the CDR3, the full variable domain is EPEVTQTPSHQVTQMGQEVILRCVPISNHLYFYWYRQILGQKVEFLVSFYNNEISEKSEIFDDQFSVERPDGSNFTLKIRSTKLEDSAMYFCASHGGNYGYTFGSGTRLTVV.